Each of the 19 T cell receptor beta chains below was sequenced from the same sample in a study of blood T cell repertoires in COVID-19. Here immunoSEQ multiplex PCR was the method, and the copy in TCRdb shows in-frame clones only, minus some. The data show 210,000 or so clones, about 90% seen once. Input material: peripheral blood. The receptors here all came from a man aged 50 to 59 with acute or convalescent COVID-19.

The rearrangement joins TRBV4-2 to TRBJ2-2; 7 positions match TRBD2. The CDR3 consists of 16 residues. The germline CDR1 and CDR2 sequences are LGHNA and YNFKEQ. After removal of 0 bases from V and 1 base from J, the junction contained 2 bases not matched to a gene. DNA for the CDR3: TGTGCCAGCAGCCAAGATCTAGCGGTGAACACCGGGGAGCTGTTTTTT. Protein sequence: CASSQDLAVNTGELFF.

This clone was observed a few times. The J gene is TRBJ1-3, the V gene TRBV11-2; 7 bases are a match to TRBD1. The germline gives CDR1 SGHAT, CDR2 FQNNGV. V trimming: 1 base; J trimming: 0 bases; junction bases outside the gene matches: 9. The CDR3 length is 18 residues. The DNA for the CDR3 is TGTGCCAGCAGCTTAGGGGGACAGCCGGGGATCTCTGGAAACACCATATATTTT. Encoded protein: CASSLGGQPGISGNTIYF.

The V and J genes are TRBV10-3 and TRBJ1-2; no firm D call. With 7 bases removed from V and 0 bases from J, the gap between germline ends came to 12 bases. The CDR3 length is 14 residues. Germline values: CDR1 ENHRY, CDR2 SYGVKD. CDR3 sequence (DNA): TGTGCCATCACAATCGACGGAGCTAACTATGGCTACACCTTC. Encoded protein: CAITIDGANYGYTF.

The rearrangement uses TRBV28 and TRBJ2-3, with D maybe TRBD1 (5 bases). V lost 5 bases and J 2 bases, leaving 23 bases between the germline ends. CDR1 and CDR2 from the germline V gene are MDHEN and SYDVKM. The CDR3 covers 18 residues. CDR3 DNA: TGTGCCAGCAGTCACAGGATTGGTACGGGCCCATCCACAGATACGCAGTATTTT. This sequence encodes CASSHRIGTGPSTDTQYF. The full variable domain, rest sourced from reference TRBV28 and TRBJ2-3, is DVKVTQSSRYLVKRTGEKVFLECVQDMDHENMFWYRQDPGLGLRLIYFSYDVKMKEKGDIPEGYSVSREKKERFSLILESASTNQTSMYLCASSHRIGTGPSTDTQYFGPGTRLTVL.

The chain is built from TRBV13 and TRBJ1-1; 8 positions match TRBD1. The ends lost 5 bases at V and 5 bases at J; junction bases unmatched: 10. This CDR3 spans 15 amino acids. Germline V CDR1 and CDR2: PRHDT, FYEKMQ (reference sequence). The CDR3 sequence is CASSIRTGLVTEAFF. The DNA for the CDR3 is TGTGCCAGCAGCATCCGGACAGGGCTCGTAACTGAAGCTTTCTTT.

The chain's CDR3 is CASSYSTKGAYEQYV. For the CDR3, the DNA is TGTGCCAGCAGTTACTCCACGAAGGGGGCGTACGAGCAGTACGTC. This rearrangement joins TRBV6-5 to TRBJ2-7; 7 bases fit TRBD1. The CDR3 is made up of 15 amino acids. The junction had 6 bases not matched to a gene; V was cut back by 0 bases and J by 4 bases. CDR1 is MNHEY and CDR2 is SVGAGI in the germline V gene.

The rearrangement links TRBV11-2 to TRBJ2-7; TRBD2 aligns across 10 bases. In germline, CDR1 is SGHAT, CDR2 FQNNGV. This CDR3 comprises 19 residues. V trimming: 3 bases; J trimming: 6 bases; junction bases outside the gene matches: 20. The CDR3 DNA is TGTGCCAGCAGCTTGGGTCAGGGACTAGCGAGGCCCCTTCACCCCGAGCAGTACTTC. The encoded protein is CASSLGQGLARPLHPEQYF. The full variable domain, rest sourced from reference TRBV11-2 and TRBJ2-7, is EAGVAQSPRYKIIEKRQSVAFWCNPISGHATLYWYQQILGQGPKLLIQFQNNGVVDDSQLPKDRFSAERLKGVDSTLKIQPAKLEDSAVYLCASSLGQGLARPLHPEQYFGPGTRLTVT.

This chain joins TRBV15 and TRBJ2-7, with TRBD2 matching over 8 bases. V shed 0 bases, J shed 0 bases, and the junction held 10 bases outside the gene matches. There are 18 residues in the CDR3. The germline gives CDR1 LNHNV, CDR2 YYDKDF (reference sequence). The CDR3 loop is CATSRDLDTSGISYEQYF. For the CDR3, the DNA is TGTGCCACCAGCAGAGATCTGGACACTAGCGGTATCTCCTACGAGCAGTACTTC.

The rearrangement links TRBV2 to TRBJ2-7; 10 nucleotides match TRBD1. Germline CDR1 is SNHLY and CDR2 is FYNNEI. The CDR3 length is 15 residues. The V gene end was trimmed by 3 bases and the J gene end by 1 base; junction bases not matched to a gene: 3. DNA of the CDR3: TGTGCCAGCAGTGATCCGGGACAGGGGTCCTACGAGCAGTACTTC. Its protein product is CASSDPGQGSYEQYF.

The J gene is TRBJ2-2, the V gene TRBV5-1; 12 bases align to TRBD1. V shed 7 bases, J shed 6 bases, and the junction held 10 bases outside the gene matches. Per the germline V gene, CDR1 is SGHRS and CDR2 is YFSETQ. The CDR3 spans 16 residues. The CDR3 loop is CASFPGGQGASGELFF. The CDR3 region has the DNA TGCGCCAGCTTCCCAGGGGGACAGGGGGCCTCCGGGGAGCTGTTTTTT.

CDR3 protein: CASSLGPTHSYEQYF. The CDR3 DNA is TGTGCCAGCAGTTTAGGCCCAACGCATTCCTACGAGCAGTACTTC. This rearrangement joins TRBV28 to TRBJ2-7; no reliable D call. CDR1 and CDR2 (germline): MDHEN, SYDVKM. Trimming shortened V by 2 bases and J by 1 base, and 12 bases separated the two germline ends. The CDR3 runs to 15 residues.

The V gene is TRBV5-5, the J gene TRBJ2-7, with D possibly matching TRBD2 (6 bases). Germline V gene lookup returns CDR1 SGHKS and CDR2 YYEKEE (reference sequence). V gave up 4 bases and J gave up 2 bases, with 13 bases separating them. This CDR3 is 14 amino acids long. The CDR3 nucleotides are TGTGCCAGCAGCACAACTAGCCGAACCTACGAGCAGTACTTC. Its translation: CASSTTSRTYEQYF.

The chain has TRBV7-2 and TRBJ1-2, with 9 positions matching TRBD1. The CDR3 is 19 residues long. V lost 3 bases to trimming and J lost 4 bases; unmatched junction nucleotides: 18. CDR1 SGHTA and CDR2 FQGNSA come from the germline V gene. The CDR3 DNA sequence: TGTGCCAGCAGCTTCCCGATTGGACAGGGGTTTAGCTCGGGCTATGGCTACACCTTC. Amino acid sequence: CASSFPIGQGFSSGYGYTF.

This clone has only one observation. CDR3 sequence: CASSQDRYPYNSPLHF. DNA of the CDR3: TGTGCCAGCAGCCAAGATCGCTACCCCTATAATTCACCCCTCCACTTT. The rearrangement links TRBV4-2 to TRBJ1-6; no firm D call. This CDR3 is built from 16 residues. From germline, CDR1 is LGHNA and CDR2 YNFKEQ. The ends were cut back, 0 bases at V and 2 bases at J, with 8 bases in the middle.

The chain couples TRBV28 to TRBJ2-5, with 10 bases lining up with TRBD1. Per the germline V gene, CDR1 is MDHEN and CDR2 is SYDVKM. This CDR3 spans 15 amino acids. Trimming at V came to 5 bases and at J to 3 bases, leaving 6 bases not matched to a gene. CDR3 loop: CASSRWTGGEETQYF. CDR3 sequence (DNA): TGTGCCAGCAGTCGATGGACAGGGGGGGAAGAGACCCAGTACTTC.

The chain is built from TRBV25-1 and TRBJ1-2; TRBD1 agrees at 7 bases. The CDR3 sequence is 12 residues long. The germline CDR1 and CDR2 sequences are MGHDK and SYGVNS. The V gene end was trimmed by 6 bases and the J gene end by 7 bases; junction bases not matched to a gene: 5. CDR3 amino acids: CASRGAGGGYTF. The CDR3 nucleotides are TGTGCCAGCAGGGGGGCAGGGGGTGGCTACACCTTC.

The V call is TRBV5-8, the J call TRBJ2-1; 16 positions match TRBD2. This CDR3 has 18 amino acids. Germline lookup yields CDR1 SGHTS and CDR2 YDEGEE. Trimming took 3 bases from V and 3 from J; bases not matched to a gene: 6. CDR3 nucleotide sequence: TGTGCCAGCAGCTCGGAGGGACTAGCGGGAGGGGGCTACAATGAGCAGTTCTTC. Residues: CASSSEGLAGGGYNEQFF. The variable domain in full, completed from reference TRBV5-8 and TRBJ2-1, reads EAGVTQSPTHLIKTRGQQATLRCSPISGHTSVYWYQQALGLGLQFLLWYDEGEERNRGNFPPRFSGRQFPNYSSELNVNALELEDSALYLCASSSEGLAGGGYNEQFFGPGTRLTVL.

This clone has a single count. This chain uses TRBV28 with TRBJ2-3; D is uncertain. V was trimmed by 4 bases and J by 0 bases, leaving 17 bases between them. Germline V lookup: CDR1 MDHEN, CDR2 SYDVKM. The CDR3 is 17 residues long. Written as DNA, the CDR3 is TGTGCCAGCAGTTCCCAATGGTGGGCGAGAAGCACAGATACGCAGTATTTT. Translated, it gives CASSSQWWARSTDTQYF.

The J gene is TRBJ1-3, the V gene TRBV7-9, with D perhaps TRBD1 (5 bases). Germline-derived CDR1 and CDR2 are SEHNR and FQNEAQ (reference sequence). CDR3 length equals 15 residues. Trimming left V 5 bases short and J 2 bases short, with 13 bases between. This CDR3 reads CASSPGGAAGNTIYF. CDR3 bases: TGTGCCAGCAGCCCCGGAGGGGCAGCTGGAAACACCATATATTTT.